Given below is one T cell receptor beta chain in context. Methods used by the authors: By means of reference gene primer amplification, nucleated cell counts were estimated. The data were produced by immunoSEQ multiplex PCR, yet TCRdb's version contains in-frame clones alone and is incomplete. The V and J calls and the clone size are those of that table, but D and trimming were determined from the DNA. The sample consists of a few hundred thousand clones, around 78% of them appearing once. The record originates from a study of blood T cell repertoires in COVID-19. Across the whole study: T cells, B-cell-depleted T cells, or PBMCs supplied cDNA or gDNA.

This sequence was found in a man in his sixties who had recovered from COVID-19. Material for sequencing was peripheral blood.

The CDR3 DNA sequence: TGCAGCGTAACAGACGGGACAGATTACAATGAGCAGTTCTTC. It specifies CSVTDGTDYNEQFF. The chain is built from TRBV29-1 and TRBJ2-1; TRBD1 agrees at 7 bases. Trimming took 6 bases from V and 4 from J; bases not matched to a gene: 9. Per the germline V gene, CDR1 is SQVTM and CDR2 is ANQGSEA. This CDR3 contains 14 residues.